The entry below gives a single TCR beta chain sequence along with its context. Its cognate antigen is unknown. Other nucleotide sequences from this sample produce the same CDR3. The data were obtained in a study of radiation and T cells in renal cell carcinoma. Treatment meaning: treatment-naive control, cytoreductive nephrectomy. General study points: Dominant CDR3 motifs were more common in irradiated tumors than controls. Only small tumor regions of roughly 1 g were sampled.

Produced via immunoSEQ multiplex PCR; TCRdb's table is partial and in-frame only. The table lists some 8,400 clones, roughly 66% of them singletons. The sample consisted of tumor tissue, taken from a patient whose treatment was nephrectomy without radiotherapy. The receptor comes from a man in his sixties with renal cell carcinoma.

The CDR3, as DNA: TGTGCCAGCAGCCTGGGGGCCTCTGGGGCCAACGTCCTGACTTTC. It is translated as CASSLGASGANVLTF. The chain couples TRBV5-6 to TRBJ2-6; D may be TRBD1 (6 bases). V lost 4 bases, J lost 0 bases, and 8 bases lay in between. The germline V gene encodes CDR1 SGHDT and CDR2 YYEEEE. The CDR3 is 15 amino acids.